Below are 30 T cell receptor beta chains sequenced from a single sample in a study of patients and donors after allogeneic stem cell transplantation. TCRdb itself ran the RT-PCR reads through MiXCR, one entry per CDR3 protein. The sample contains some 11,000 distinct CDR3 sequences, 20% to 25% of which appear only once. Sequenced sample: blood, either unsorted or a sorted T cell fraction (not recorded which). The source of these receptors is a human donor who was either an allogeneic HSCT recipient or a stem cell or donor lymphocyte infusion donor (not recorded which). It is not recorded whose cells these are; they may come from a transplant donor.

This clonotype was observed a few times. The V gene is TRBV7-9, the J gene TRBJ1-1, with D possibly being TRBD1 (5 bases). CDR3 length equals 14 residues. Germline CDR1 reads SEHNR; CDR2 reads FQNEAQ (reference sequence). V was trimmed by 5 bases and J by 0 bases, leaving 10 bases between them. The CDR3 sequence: CASSLGAVNTEAFF. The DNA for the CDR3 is TGTGCCAGCAGCCTAGGGGCAGTGAACACTGAAGCTTTCTTT.

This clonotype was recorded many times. CDR3 amino acids: CASSFGTSGGRAGELFF. The DNA for the CDR3 is TGTGCCAGCAGTTTTGGGACTAGCGGGGGGAGAGCCGGGGAGCTGTTTTTT. The genes are TRBV6-5 and TRBJ2-2; 15 nucleotides line up with TRBD2. After removal of 4 bases from V and 6 bases from J, the junction contained 6 bases not matched to a gene. CDR3 size: 17 residues. Germline V gene lookup returns CDR1 MNHEY and CDR2 SVGAGI.

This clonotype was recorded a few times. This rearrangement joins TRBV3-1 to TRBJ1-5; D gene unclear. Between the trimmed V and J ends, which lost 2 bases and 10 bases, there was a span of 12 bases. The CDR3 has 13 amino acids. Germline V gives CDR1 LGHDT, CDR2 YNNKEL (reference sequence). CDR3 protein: CASSQNPAAPQHF. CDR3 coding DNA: TGTGCCAGCAGCCAAAACCCTGCTGCCCCCCAGCATTTT.

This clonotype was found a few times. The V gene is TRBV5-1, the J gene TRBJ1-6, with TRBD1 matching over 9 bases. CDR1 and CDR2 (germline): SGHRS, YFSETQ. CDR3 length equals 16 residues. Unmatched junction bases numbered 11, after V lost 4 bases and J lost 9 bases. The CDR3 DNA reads TGCGCCAGCAGCGATTCTACGGGACAGGGACTTTCACCCCTCCACTTT. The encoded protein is CASSDSTGQGLSPLHF.

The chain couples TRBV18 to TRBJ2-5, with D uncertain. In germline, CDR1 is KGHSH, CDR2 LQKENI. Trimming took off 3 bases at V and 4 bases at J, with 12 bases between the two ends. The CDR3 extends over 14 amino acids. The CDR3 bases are TGTGCCAGCTCACCCGCCTCTGTTCGAGAGACCCAGTACTTC. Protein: CASSPASVRETQYF.

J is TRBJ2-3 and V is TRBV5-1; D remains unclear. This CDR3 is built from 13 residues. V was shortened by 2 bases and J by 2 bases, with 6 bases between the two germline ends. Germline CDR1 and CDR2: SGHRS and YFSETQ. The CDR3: CASSLIPTDTQYF. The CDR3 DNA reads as TGCGCCAGCAGCTTAATCCCCACAGATACGCAGTATTTT.

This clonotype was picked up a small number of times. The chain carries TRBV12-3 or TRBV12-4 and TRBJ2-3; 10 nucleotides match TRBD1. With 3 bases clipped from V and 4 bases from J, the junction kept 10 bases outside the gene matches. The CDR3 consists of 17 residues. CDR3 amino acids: CASSFFLGQGSSDTQYF. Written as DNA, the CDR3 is TGTGCCAGCAGTTTTTTTTTGGGACAGGGGTCCTCAGATACGCAGTATTTT.

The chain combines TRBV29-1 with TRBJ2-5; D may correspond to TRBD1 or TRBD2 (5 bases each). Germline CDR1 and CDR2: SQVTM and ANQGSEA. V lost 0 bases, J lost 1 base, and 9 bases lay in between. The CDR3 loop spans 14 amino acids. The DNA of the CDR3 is TGCAGCGTTGAAGACCCGGGACCCCAAGAGACCCAGTACTTC. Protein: CSVEDPGPQETQYF.

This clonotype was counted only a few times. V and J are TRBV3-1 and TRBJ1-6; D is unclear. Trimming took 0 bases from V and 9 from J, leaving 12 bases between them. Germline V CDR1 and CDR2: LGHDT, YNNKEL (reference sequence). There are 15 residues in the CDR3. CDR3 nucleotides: TGTGCCAGCAGCCAAGAAGTCTTTGCTAGTTCACCCCTCCACTTT. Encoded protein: CASSQEVFASSPLHF.

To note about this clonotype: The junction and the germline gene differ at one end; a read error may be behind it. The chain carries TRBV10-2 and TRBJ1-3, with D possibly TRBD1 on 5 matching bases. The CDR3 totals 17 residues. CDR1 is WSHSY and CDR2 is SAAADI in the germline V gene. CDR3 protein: CASSDRNRGLSGNPIYF. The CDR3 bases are TGCGCCAGCAGTGATCGTAACCGGGGCCTCTCTGGAAACCCCATATATTTT.

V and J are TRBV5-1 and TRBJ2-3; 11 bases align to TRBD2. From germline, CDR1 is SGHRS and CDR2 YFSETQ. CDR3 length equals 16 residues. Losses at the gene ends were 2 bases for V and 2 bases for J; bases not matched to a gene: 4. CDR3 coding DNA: TGCGCCAGCAGCTTCGGGACTAGCGGATTCACAGATACGCAGTATTTT. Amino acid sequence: CASSFGTSGFTDTQYF.

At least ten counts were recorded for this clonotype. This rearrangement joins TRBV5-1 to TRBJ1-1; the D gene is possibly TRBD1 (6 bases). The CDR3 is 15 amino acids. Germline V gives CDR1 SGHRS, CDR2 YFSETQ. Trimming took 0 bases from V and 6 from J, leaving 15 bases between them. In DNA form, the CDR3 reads TGCGCCAGCAGCTTGGCCGAAAGGGGGACGGCTGAAGCTTTCTTT. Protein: CASSLAERGTAEAFF.

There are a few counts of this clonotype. In DNA, the CDR3 is TGCGCCAGCAGCATACGGCAGGGAACCAATTCACCCCTCCACTTT. This codes for CASSIRQGTNSPLHF. The chain uses TRBV5-1 and TRBJ1-6; D is perhaps TRBD1 (5 bases). Germline V gene data show CDR1 as SGHRS and CDR2 as YFSETQ. Trimming shortened V by 4 bases and J by 7 bases, and 15 bases separated the two germline ends. The CDR3 loop spans 15 amino acids.

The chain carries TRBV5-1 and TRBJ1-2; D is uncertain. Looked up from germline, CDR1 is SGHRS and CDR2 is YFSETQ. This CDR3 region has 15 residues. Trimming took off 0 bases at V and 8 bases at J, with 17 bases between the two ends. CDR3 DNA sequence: TGCGCCAGCAGCTTGGACGGGTTACCGGAGGGAGGCTACACCTTC. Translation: CASSLDGLPEGGYTF.

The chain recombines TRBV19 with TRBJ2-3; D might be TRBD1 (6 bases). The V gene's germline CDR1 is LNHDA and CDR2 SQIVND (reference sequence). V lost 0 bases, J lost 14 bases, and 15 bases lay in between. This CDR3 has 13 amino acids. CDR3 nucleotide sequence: TGTGCCAGTAGTATAGACGGGACAAGGACGTGGTATTTT. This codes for CASSIDGTRTWYF.

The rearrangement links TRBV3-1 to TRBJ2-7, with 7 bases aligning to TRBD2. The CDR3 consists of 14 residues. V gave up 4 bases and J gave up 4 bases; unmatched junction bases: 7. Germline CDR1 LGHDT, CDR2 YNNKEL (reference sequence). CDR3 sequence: CASSPTVLAYEQYF. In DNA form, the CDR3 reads TGTGCCAGCAGCCCGACCGTACTAGCGTACGAGCAGTACTTC.

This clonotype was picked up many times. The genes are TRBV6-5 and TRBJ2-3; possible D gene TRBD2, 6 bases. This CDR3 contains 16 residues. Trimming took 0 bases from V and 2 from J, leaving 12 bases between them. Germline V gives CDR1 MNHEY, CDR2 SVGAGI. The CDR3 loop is CASSYSTGLPTDTQYF. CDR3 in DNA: TGTGCCAGCAGTTACTCGACGGGACTCCCCACAGATACGCAGTATTTT.

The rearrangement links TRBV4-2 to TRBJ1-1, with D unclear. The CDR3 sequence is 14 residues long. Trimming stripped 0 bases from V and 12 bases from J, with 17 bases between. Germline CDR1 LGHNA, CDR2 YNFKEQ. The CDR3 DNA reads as TGTGCCAGCAGCCAAGATAGGAGGATCGGGAGATCTTTCTTT. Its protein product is CASSQDRRIGRSFF.

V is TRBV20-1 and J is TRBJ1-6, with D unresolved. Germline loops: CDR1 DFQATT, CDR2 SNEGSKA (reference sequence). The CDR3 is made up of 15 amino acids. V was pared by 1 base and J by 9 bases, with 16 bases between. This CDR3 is CSARAGRTEGSPLHF. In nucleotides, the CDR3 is TGCAGTGCTAGAGCTGGCCGGACTGAGGGTTCACCCCTCCACTTT.

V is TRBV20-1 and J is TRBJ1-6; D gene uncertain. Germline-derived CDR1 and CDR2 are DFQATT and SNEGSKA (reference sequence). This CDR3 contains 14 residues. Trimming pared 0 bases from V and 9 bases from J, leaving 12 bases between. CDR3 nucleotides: TGCAGTGCTAGAGATAGCGCGGAGGGTTCACCCCTCCACTTT. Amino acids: CSARDSAEGSPLHF.

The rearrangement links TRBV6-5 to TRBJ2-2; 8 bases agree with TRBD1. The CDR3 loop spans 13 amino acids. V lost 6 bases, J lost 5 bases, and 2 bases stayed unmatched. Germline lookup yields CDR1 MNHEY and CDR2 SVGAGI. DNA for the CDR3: TGTGCCAGCAGCCGACAGGGGACCGGGGAGCTGTTTTTT. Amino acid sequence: CASSRQGTGELFF.

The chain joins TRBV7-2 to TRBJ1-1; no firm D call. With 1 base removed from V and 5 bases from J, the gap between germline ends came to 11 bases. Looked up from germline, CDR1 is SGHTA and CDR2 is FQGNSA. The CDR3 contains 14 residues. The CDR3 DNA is TGTGCCAGCAGCTTAGTTTTACCGTGGACTGAAGCTTTCTTT. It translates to CASSLVLPWTEAFF.

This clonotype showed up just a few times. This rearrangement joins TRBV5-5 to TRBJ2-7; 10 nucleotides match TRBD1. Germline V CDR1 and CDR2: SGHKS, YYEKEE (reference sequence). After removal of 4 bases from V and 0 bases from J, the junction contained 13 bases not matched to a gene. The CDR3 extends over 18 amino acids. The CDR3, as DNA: TGTGCCAGCAGCCGCGGGACAGGGGTTACTCCCAGCTCCTACGAGCAGTACTTC. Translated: CASSRGTGVTPSSYEQYF.

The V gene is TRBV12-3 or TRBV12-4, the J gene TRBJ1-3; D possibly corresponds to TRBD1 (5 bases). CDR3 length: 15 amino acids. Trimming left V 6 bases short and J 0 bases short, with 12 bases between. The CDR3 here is CASREAGVSGNTIYF. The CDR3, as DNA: TGTGCCAGCAGGGAGGCGGGGGTCTCTGGAAACACCATATATTTT.

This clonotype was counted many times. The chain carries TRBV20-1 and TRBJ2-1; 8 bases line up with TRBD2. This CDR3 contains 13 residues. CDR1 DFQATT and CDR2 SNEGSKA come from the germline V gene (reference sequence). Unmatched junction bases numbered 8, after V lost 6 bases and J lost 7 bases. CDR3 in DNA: TGCAGTGCGCAAGCGGGGGCATCAAATGAGCAGTTCTTC. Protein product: CSAQAGASNEQFF.

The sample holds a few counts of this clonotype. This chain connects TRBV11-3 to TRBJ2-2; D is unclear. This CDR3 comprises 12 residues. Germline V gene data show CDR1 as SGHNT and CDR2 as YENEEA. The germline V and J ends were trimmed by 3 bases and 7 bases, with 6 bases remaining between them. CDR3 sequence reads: CASSFQDGELFF. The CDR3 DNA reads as TGTGCCAGCAGCTTTCAAGACGGGGAGCTGTTTTTT.

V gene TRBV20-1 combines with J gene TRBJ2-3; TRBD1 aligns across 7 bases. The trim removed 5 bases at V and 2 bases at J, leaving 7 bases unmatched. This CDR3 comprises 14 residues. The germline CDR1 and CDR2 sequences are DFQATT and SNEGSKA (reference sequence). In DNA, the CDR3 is TGCAGTGCTCGCCCGGGACAGACCACAGATACGCAGTATTTT. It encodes CSARPGQTTDTQYF.

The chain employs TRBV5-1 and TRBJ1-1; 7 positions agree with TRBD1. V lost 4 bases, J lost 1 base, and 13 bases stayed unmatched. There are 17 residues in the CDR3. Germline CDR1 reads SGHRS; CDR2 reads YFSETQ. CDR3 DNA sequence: TGCGCCAGCAGCCTCACCTATCCCGGGACAGCGAACACTGAAGCTTTCTTT. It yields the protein CASSLTYPGTANTEAFF.

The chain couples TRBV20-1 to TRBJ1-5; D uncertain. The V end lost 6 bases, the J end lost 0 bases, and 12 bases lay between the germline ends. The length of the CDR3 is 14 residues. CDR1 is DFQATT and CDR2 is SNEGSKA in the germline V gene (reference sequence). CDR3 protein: CSAYQGGSNQPQHF. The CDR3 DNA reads TGCAGTGCGTACCAAGGTGGTAGCAATCAGCCCCAGCATTTT.

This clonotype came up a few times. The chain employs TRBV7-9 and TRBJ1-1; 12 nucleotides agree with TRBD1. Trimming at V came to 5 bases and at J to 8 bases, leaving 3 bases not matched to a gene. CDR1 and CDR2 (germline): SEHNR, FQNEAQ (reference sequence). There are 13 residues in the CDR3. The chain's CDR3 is CASSQGTGGEAFF. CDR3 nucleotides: TGTGCCAGCAGCCAGGGGACAGGGGGCGAAGCTTTCTTT. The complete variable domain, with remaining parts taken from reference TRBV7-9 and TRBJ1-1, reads DTGVSQNPRHKITKRGQNVTFRCDPISEHNRLYWYRQTLGQGPEFLTYFQNEAQLEKSRLLSDRFSAERPKGSFSTLEIQRTEQGDSAMYLCASSQGTGGEAFFGQGTRLTVV.